A selection of T cell receptor beta chains follows, all from one sample in a study of T cell responses to AZD1222 COVID-19 vaccine. Produced via immunoSEQ multiplex PCR; TCRdb's table is partial and in-frame only. In the table there are approximately 120,000 clones, 90% of which are singletons. Sequencing used peripheral blood, obtained on day 0 of AZD1222 vaccination. These receptors came from an adult in good health. Each CDR3 is given with its conserved first and last residue. Fields, in order: J gene, V gene, D gene, clone size, CDR3 length, CDR3 protein, CDR3 DNA. D genes are given only for firm matches. Size tells how often a clone was seen (once, few, many) or the class of an expanded clone, and some rows leave it out.

TRBJ2-7 | TRBV7-9 | NA | NA | 15 | CASSLGDNAAYEQYF | TGTGCCAGCAGCTTAGGTGATAATGCGGCCTACGAGCAGTACTTC
TRBJ2-5 | TRBV20-1 | NA | NA | 11 | CSARSGVGQYF | TGCAGTGCTAGATCTGGGGTGGGCCAGTACTTC
TRBJ1-4 | TRBV9 | NA | NA | 14 | CASSPRGIDEKLFF | TGTGCCAGCAGCCCCAGGGGAATTGATGAAAAACTGTTTTTT
TRBJ2-1 | TRBV2 | TRBD2 | NA | 14 | CASSQSTSGRVQFF | TGTGCCAGCAGCCAATCTACTAGCGGGAGGGTCCAGTTCTTC
TRBJ2-7 | TRBV6-2/TRBV6-3 | NA | NA | 14 | CASSLGTMFYEQYF | TGTGCCAGCAGTCTGGGAACTATGTTCTACGAGCAGTACTTC
TRBJ2-5 | TRBV27 | NA | NA | 13 | CASSPLGRETQYF | TGTGCCAGCAGTCCTTTAGGGAGAGAGACCCAGTACTTC
TRBJ2-3 | TRBV5-1 | NA | NA | 15 | CASSLGGTSTDTQYF | TGCGCCAGCAGCTTGGGCGGGACTAGCACAGATACGCAGTATTTT
TRBJ2-2 | TRBV2 | NA | NA | 14 | CASSEERGTGELFF | TGTGCCAGCAGTGAAGAGAGGGGCACCGGGGAGCTGTTTTTT
TRBJ2-1 | TRBV4-1 | NA | NA | 13 | CASSQGPHNEQFF | TGCGCCAGCAGCCAAGGACCGCACAATGAGCAGTTCTTC
TRBJ1-6 | TRBV25-1 | TRBD1 | NA | 15 | CASSVGQGSNSPLHF | TGTGCCAGCAGCGTAGGACAGGGGAGTAATTCACCCCTCCACTTT
TRBJ2-5 | TRBV28 | NA | NA | 15 | CASSLTGGLPETQYF | TGTGCCAGCAGTTTGACGGGGGGCCTCCCTGAGACCCAGTACTTC
TRBJ1-5 | TRBV18 | NA | NA | 15 | CASSPFERSNQPQHF | TGTGCCAGCTCACCGTTTGAGAGAAGCAATCAGCCCCAGCATTTT
TRBJ2-4 | TRBV7-2 | TRBD2 | NA | 18 | CASSWGASGFLAKNIQYF | TGTGCCAGCAGCTGGGGTGCTAGCGGATTCTTAGCCAAAAACATTCAGTACTTC
TRBJ2-7 | TRBV27 | NA | NA | 14 | CASSYSAMSDEQYF | TGTGCCAGCAGTTATTCGGCCATGAGCGACGAGCAGTACTTC
TRBJ2-7 | TRBV5-1 | NA | NA | 16 | CASSWGNAGTHNEQYF | TGCGCCAGCAGTTGGGGAAACGCCGGGACCCACAACGAGCAGTACTTC
TRBJ1-5 | TRBV18 | NA | NA | 16 | CASSSQSGGLWGPQHF | TGTGCCAGCTCATCTCAGAGCGGGGGTTTATGGGGGCCCCAGCATTTT
TRBJ1-2 | TRBV7-8 | TRBD1 | NA | 14 | CASSLAAGGYGYTF | TGTGCCAGCAGCTTAGCGGCAGGGGGATATGGCTACACCTTC
TRBJ2-7 | TRBV25-1 | NA | NA | 14 | CASSPGGDHYEQYF | TGTGCCAGCAGCCCGGGGGGCGACCACTACGAGCAGTACTTC
TRBJ2-7 | TRBV28 | NA | NA | 12 | CASRRDPYEQYF | TGTGCCAGCAGGAGGGACCCCTACGAGCAGTACTTC
TRBJ2-7 | TRBV9 | NA | NA | 14 | CASSVALLPYEQYF | TGTGCCAGCAGCGTAGCGCTACTACCTTACGAGCAGTACTTC
TRBJ1-6 | TRBV2 | TRBD1 | once | 16 | CASSGQGSSMYSPLHF | TGTGCCAGCAGTGGACAGGGGTCTTCCATGTATTCACCCCTCCACTTT
TRBJ1-2 | TRBV28 | NA | few | 10 | CASRDSNLTF | TGTGCCAGCAGGGATAGTAACCTCACCTTC
TRBJ1-4 | TRBV6-1 | NA | once | 17 | CASSEPPHAATNEKLFF | TGTGCCAGCAGTGAACCCCCACACGCCGCAACTAATGAAAAACTGTTTTTT
TRBJ2-7 | TRBV4-1 | NA | NA | 15 | CASSQGSGPPGEQYF | TGCGCCAGCAGCCAAGGCAGCGGACCCCCTGGCGAGCAGTACTTC
TRBJ2-3 | TRBV5-1 | TRBD2 | NA | 14 | CASSSGLAADTQYF | TGCGCCAGCAGCTCGGGACTAGCGGCAGATACGCAGTATTTT
TRBJ2-5 | TRBV19 | NA | NA | 16 | CASSMFWSTAKETQYF | TGTGCCAGTAGTATGTTTTGGTCGACTGCGAAAGAGACCCAGTACTTC
TRBJ2-1 | TRBV18 | NA | NA | 13 | CASSPASKNEQFF | TGTGCCAGCTCACCAGCCTCGAAGAATGAGCAGTTCTTC